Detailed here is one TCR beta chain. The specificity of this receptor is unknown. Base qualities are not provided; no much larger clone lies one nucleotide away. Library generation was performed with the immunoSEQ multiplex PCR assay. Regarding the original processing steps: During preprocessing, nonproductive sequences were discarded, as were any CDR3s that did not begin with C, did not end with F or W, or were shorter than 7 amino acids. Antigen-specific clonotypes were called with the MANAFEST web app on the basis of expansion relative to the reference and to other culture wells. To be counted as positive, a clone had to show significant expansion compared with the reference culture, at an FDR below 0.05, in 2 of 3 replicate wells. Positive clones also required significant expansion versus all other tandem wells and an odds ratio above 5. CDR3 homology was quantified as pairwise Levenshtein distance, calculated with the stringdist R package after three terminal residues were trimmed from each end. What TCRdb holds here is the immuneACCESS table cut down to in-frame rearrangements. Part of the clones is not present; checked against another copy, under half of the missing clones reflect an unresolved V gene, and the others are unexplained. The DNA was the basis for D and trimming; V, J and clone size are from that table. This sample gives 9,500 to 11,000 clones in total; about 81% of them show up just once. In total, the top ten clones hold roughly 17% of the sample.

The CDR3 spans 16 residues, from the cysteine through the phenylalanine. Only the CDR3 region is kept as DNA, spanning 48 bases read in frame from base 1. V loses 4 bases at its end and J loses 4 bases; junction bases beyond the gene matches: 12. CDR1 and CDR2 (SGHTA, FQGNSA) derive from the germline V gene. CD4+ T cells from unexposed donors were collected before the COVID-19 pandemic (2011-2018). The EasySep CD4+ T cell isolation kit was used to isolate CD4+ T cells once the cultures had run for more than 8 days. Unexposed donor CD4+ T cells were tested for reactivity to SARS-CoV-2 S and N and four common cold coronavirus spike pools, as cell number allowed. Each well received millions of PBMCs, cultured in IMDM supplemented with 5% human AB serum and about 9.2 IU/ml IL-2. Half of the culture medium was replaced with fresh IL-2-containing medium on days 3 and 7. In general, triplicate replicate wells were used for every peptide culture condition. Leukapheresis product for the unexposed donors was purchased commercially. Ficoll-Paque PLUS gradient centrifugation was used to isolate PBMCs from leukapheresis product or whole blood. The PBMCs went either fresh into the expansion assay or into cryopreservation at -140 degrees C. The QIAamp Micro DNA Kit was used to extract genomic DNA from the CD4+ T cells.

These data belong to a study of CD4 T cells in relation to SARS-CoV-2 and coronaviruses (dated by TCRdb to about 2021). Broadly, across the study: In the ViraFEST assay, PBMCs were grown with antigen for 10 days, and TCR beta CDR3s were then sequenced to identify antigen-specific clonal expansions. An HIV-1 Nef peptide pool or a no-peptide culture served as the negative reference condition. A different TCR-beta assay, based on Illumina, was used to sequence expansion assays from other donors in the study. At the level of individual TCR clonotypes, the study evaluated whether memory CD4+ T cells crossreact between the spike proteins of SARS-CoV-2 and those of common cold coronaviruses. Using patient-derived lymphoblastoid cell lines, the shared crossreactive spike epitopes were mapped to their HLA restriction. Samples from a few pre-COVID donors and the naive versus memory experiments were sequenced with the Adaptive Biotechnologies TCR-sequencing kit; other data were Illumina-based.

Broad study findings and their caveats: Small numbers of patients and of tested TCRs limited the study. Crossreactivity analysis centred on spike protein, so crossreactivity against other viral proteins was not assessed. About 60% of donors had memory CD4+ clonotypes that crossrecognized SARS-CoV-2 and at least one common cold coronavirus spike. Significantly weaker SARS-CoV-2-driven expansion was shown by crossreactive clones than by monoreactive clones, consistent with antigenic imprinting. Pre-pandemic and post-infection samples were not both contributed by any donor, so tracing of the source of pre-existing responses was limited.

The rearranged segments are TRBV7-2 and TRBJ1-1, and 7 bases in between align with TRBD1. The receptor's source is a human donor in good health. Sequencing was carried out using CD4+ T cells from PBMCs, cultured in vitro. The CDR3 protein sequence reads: CASSSRTLTGTTEAFF. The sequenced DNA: TGTGCCAGCAGCTCACGTACCTTGACAGGGACCACTGAAGCTTTCTTT. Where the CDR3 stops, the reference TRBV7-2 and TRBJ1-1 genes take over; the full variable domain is GAGVSQSPSNKVTEKGKDVELRCDPISGHTALYWYRQSLGQGLEFLIYFQGNSAPDKSGLPSDRFSAERTGGSVSTLTIQRTQQEDSAVYLCASSSRTLTGTTEAFFGQGTRLTVV.